One TCR beta chain is described in this entry. Antigen specificity is unknown. Cycle 7 day 1, cycle 4 day 1, and baseline were the timepoints at which blood was sampled. Sequencing was performed with immunoSEQ multiplex PCR; in TCRdb, only in-frame clones are kept and a portion is missing. Of some 22,000 clones listed, roughly 83% are singletons. The data were taken from a study of OX40 agonist ivuxolimab in advanced cancers. Across the whole study: Patients' therapy was ivuxolimab, an antibody that acts as an agonist of OX40 (CD134).

Notes on the study in general: In a subset of nonresponders, normalized T-cell clonal expansion was also low. On average, CD8+ T cells showed a greater number of expanded clones than CD4+.

Source: CD4+ or CD8+ T cells sorted from blood, taken in a trial of the OX40 agonist ivuxolimab. The TCR originated in an adult with an advanced solid tumor such as melanoma, head and neck, liver or kidney cancer.

CDR3 in amino acids: CSVNSGSGYEQYF. DNA of the CDR3: TGCAGCGTGAATAGCGGGAGTGGATACGAGCAGTACTTC. The chain links TRBV29-1 to TRBJ2-7; 9 positions agree with TRBD2. The length of the CDR3 is 13 residues. Losses at the gene ends were 6 bases for V and 4 bases for J; bases not matched to a gene: 7. Germline V CDR1 and CDR2: SQVTM, ANQGSEA.